The entry that follows covers one TCR beta chain sequence. Its antigen is unknown. The germline V gene has CDR1 LGHDT and CDR2 YNNKEL (reference sequence). The CDR3 has 12 residues. These data belong to a study of CD8 T cells in ankylosing spondylitis. The study's findings and limits: Certain motif variants had earlier appeared in reactive arthritis synovial fluid and blood. Seemingly characteristic of ankylosing spondylitis blood was a TCR beta motif consisting of under ten highly homologous variants.

TCRdb passed the 5' RACE reads through MiXCR, listing each CDR3 protein once. The sample has roughly 700,000 distinct CDR3 sequences; around 20% are singletons. The source material was blood, either unsorted or a sorted T cell fraction (not recorded which). This TCR was recovered from a male donor with ankylosing spondylitis. The chain links TRBV3-1 to TRBJ2-7; weak D call: TRBD2 (5 bases). The tail of the sequence fits TRBJ2-1 better, so the J call may be wrong. The CDR3 sequence: CASRSDSYEQFF. CDR3 DNA: TGTGCCAGCCGTAGCGACTCCTACGAGCAGTTCTTC.